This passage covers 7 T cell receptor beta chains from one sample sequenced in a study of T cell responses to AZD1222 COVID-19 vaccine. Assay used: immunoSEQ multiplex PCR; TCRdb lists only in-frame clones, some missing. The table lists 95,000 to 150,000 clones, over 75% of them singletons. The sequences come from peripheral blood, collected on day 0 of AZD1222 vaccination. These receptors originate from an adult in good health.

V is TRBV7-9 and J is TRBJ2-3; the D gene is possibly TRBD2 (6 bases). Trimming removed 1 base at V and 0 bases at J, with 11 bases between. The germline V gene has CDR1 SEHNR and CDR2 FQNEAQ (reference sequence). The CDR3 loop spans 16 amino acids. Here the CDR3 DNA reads TGTGCCAGCAGCTTAGGTTCCGGGACTAGCACAGATACGCAGTATTTT. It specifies CASSLGSGTSTDTQYF.

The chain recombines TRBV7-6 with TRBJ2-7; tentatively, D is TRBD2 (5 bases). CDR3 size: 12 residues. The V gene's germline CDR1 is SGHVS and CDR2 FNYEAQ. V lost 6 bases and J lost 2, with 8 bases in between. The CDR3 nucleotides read TGTGCCAGCAGTCCGCGGGCCTACGAGCAGTACTTC. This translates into CASSPRAYEQYF.

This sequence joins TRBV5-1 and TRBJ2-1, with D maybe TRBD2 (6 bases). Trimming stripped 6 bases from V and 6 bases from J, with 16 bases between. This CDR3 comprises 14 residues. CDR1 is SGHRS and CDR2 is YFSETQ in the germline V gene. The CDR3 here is CASNRESSVNEQFF. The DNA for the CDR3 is TGCGCCAGCAACCGGGAGTCGTCCGTCAATGAGCAGTTCTTC.

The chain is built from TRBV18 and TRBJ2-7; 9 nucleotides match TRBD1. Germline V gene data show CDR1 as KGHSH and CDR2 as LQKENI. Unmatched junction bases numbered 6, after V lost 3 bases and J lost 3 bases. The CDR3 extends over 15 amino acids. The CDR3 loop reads CASSPGQGMGYEQYF. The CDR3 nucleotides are TGTGCCAGCTCACCGGGACAGGGTATGGGCTACGAGCAGTACTTC.

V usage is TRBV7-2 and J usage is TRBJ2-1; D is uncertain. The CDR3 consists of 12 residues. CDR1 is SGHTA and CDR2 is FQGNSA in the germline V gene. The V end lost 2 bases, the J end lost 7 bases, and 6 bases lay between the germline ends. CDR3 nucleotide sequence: TGTGCCAGCAGCTTATTGCGGAATGAGCAGTTCTTC. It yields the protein CASSLLRNEQFF.

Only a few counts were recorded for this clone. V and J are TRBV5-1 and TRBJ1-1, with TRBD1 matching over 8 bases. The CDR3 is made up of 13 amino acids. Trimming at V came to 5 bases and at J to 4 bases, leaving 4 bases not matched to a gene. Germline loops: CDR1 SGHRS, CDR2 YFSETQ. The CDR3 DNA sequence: TGCGCCAGCAGATATACAGGGGGCACTGAAGCTTTCTTT. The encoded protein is CASRYTGGTEAFF.

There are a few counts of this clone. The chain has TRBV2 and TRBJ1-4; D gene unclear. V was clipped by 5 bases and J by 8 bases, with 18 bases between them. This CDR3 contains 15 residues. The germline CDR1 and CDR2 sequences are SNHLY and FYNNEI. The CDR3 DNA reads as TGTGCCAGCAGTTCGCAAGGTGGAAGTTTGGAAAAACTGTTTTTT. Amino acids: CASSSQGGSLEKLFF.